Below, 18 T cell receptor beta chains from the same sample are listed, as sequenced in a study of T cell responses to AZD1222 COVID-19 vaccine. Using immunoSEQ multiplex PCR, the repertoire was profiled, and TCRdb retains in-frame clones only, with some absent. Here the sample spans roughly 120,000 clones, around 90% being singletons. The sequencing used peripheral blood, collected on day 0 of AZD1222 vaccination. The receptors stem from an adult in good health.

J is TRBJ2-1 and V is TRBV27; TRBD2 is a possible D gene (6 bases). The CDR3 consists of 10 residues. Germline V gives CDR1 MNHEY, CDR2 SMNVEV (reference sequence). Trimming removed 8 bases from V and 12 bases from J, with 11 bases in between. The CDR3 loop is CASGGLSQFF. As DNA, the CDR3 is TGTGCCAGCGGGGGACTCTCGCAGTTCTTC.

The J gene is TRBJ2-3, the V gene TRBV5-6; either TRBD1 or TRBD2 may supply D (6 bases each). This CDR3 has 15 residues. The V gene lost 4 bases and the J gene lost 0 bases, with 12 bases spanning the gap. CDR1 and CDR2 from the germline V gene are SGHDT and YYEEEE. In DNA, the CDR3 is TGTGCCAGCAGCGGGCGGGACAAGAGCACAGATACGCAGTATTTT. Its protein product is CASSGRDKSTDTQYF.

CDR3 sequence (DNA): TGCAGCGTTTTAGGTGGGTTTTTTGGGCTCACTGAAGCTTTCTTT. As protein: CSVLGGFFGLTEAFF. This chain connects TRBV29-1 to TRBJ1-1; D not resolved. In germline, CDR1 is SQVTM, CDR2 ANQGSEA. The CDR3 extends over 15 amino acids. V dropped 5 bases and J dropped 4 bases, with 20 bases sitting between them. Full variable domain (outside the CDR3, taken from reference TRBV29-1 and TRBJ1-1): SAVISQKPSRDICQRGTSLTIQCQVDSQVTMMFWYRQQPGQSLTLIATANQGSEATYESGFVIDKFPISRPNLTFSTLTVSNMSPEDSSIYLCSVLGGFFGLTEAFFGQGTRLTVV.

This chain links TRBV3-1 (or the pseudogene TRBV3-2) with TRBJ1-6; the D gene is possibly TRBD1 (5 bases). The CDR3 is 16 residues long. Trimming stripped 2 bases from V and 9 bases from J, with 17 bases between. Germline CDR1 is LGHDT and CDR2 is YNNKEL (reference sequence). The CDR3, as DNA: TGTGCCAGCAGCCAAAAAGGCCGACAGAGCCCTTCACCCCTCCACTTT. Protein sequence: CASSQKGRQSPSPLHF.

The CDR3 sequence is CAISGGLAGGTDTQYF. DNA for the CDR3: TGTGCCATCAGCGGCGGGCTAGCGGGGGGGACAGATACGCAGTATTTT. V and J are TRBV10-3 and TRBJ2-3, with 12 bases fitting TRBD2. The germline gives CDR1 ENHRY, CDR2 SYGVKD. The CDR3 covers 16 residues. Losses at the gene ends were 6 bases for V and 3 bases for J; bases not matched to a gene: 7.

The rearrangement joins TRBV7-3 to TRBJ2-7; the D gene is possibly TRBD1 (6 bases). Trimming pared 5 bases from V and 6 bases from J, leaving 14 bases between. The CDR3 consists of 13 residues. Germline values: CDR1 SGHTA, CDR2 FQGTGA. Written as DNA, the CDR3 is TGTGCCAGCAGCAAGCGAAGGGGGTCCGAGCAGTACTTC. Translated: CASSKRRGSEQYF.

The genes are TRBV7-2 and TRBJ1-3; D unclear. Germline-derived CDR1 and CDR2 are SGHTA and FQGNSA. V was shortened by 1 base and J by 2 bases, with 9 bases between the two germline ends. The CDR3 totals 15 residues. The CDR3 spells CASSLVSSPGNTIYF. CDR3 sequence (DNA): TGTGCCAGCAGCTTAGTTTCCAGTCCTGGAAACACCATATATTTT. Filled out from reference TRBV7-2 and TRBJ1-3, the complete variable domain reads GAGVSQSPSNKVTEKGKDVELRCDPISGHTALYWYRQSLGQGLEFLIYFQGNSAPDKSGLPSDRFSAERTGGSVSTLTIQRTQQEDSAVYLCASSLVSSPGNTIYFGEGSWLTVV.

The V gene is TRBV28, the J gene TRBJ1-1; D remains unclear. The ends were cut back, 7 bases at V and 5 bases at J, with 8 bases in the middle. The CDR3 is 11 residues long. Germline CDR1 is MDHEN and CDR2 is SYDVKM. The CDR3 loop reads CASTPGTEAFF. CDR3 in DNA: TGTGCCAGCACCCCGGGGACTGAAGCTTTCTTT.

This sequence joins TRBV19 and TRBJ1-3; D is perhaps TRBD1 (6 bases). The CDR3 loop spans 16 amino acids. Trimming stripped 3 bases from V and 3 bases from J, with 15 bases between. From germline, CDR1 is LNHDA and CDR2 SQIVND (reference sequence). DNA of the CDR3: TGTGCCAGTAGTATTGCGGGGGCGCCGGGTGGAAACACCATATATTTT. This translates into CASSIAGAPGGNTIYF.

CDR3 bases: TGTGCCAGTAGTCCACCGGGGACACGGACAAACACTGAAGCTTTCTTT. Translation: CASSPPGTRTNTEAFF. The rearrangement links TRBV19 to TRBJ1-1; a weak D match, TRBD1 (6 bases). The CDR3 is made up of 16 amino acids. V lost 5 bases and J lost 2, with 18 bases in between. The germline gives CDR1 LNHDA, CDR2 SQIVND (reference sequence).

CDR3 protein: CASSPRWGPAGSGEQFF. In nucleotides, the CDR3 is TGTGCCAGCAGCCCGCGTTGGGGGCCGGCGGGTTCAGGTGAGCAGTTCTTC. The chain recombines TRBV2 with TRBJ2-1; tentatively, D is TRBD1 (6 bases). The germline CDR1 and CDR2 sequences are SNHLY and FYNNEI. There are 17 residues in the CDR3. The germline V and J ends were trimmed by 6 bases and 9 bases, with 27 bases remaining between them.

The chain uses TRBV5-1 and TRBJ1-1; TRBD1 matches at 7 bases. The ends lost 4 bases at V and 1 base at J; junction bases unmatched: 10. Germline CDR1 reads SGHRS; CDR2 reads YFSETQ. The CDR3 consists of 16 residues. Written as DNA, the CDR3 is TGCGCCAGCAGCAGAAATATTGGACAGGCGAACACTGAAGCTTTCTTT. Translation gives CASSRNIGQANTEAFF.

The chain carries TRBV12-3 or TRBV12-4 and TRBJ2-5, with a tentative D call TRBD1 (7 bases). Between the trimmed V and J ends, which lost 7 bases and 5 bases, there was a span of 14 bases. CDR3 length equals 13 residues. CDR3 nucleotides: TGTGCCAGCACCCCGACAGGGAGGGAGACCCAGTACTTC. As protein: CASTPTGRETQYF.

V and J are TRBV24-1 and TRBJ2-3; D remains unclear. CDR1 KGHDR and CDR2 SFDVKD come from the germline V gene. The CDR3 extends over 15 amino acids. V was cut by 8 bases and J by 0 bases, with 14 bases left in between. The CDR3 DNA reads TGTGCCACCATGGGAATGAGTCCTAGCACAGATACGCAGTATTTT. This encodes CATMGMSPSTDTQYF.

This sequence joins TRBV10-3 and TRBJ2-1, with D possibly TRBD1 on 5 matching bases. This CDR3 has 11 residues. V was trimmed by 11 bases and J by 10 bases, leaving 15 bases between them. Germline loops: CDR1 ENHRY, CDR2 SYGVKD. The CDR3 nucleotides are TGTGCCGGACAAACAGCCAGCGAGCAGTTCTTC. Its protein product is CAGQTASEQFF.

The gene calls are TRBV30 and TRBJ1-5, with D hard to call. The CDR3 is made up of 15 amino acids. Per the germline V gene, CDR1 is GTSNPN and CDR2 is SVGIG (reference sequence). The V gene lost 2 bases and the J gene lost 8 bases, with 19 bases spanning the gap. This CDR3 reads CAWSRSGPAAEPQHF. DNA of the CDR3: TGTGCCTGGAGTCGGTCAGGACCCGCCGCTGAGCCCCAGCATTTT.

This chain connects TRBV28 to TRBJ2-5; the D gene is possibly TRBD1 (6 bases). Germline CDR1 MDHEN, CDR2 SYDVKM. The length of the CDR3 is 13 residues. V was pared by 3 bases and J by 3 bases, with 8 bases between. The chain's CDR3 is CASSFSGEETQYF. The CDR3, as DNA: TGTGCCAGCAGTTTTTCAGGGGAAGAGACCCAGTACTTC.

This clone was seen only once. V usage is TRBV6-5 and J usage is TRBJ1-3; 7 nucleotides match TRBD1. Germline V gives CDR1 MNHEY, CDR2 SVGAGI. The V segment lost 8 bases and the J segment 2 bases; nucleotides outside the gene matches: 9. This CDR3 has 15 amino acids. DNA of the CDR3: TGTGCCAGCGCCCTAACGACAGGGACTGGAAACACCATATATTTT. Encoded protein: CASALTTGTGNTIYF.